A selection of T cell receptor beta chains follows, all from one sample in a study of blood T cell repertoires in COVID-19. Only in-frame clones appear in the TCRdb table, and some are missing; sequencing was by immunoSEQ multiplex PCR. The data hold 25,000 to 35,000 clones, with roughly nine tenths observed a single time. The sequenced material came from peripheral blood. These receptors came from a human donor in a cohort sampled during active COVID-19. The conserved cysteine and the conserved F or W are not part of the CDR3 here.

TRBJ2-1	TRBV5-1	15	ASSRGLAGGPWNEQF
TRBJ1-3	TRBV7-2	14	ASSLNAPGAGNTIY
TRBJ2-1	TRBV27	11	ASSYRDYNEQF
TRBJ2-5	TRBV6-4	11	ASSDRAGKTQY
TRBJ2-7	TRBV6-5	13	ASRSTGGKSYEQY
TRBJ1-2	TRBV2	12	ASSEFWTGVGYT
TRBJ2-7	TRBV7-2	13	ASSIGAGGPYEQY
TRBJ2-7	TRBV28	13	ASSPGLAGVYEQY
TRBJ2-7	TRBV5-1	12	ASSPGGRAYEQY
TRBJ2-3	TRBV7-6	13	ASSSSSGSTDTQY
TRBJ2-1	TRBV18	11	ASSGGIDNEQF
TRBJ2-6	TRBV5-1	17	ASSLVGGASSSGANVLT
TRBJ2-5	TRBV30	12	AWTRQGASETQY
TRBJ2-7	TRBV10-3	13	AISESITSGYEQY
TRBJ2-1	TRBV6-5	13	ASSSDRGPYNEQF
TRBJ2-7	TRBV6-5	12	ASRELANTYEQY